This entry features one TCR beta chain sequence. In the original processing: Reference gene primer amplification in the assay estimated nucleated cell counts. Assay used: immunoSEQ multiplex PCR; TCRdb lists only in-frame clones, some missing. The V and J calls and the clone size are those of that table, but D and trimming were determined from the DNA. Here the sample spans around 220,000 clones, approximately 78% being singletons. The data derive from a study of blood T cell repertoires in COVID-19. Study background: COVID-19 samples from acute and convalescent phases originated in the United States, Italy and Spain. PBMCs, B-cell-depleted T cells, or T cells provided the cDNA or gDNA that made up the material.

The CDR3 is 15 amino acids. The J segment lost 2 bases and the V segment lost 5 bases, leaving 4 bases of the junction unmatched. Germline V CDR1 and CDR2: MNHEY, SVGAGI. This chain links TRBV6-5 with TRBJ1-5; 9 bases line up with TRBD1. The sequence was collected from a woman of 80 years or more with acute or convalescent COVID-19. The sequencing sample was made of peripheral blood. The CDR3 protein is CASSPDRGGNQPQHF. Written as DNA, the CDR3 is TGTGCCAGCAGTCCGGACAGGGGAGGCAATCAGCCCCAGCATTTT.